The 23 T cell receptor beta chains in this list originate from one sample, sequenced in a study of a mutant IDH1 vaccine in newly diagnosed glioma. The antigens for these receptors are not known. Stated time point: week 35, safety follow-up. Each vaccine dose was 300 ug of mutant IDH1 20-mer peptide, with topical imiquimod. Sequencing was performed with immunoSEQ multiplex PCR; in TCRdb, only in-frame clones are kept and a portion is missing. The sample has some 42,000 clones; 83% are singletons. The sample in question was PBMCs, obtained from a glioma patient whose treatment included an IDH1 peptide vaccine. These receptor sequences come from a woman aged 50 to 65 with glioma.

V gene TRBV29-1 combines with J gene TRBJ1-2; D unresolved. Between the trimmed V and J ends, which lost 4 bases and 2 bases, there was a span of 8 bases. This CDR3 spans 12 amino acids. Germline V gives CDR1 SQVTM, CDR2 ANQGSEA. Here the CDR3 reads CSVARMNYGYTF. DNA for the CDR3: TGCAGCGTTGCGAGGATGAACTATGGCTACACCTTC.

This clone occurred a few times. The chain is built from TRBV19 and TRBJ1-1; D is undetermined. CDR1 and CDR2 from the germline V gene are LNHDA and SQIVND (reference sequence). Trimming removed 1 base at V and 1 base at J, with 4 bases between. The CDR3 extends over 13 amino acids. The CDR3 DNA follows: TGTGCCAGTAGTATAGGGAGGAACACTGAAGCTTTCTTT. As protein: CASSIGRNTEAFF. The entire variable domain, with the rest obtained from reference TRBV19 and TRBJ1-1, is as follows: DGGITQSPKYLFRKEGQNVTLSCEQNLNHDAMYWYRQDPGQGLRLIYYSQIVNDFQKGDIAEGYSVSREKKESFPLTVTSAQKNPTAFYLCASSIGRNTEAFFGQGTRLTVV.

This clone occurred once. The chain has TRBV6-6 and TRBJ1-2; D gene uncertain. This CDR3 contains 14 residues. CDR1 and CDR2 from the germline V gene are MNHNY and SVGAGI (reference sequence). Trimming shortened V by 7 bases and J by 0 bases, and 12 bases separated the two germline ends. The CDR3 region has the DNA TGTGCCAGCATAGAGGCGCCAGCTAACTATGGCTACACCTTC. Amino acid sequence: CASIEAPANYGYTF.

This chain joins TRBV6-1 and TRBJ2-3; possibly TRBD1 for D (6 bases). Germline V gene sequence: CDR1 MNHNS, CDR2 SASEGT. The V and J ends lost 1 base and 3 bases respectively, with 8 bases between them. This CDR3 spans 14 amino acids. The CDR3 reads CASSEGQETDTQYF. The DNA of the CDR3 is TGTGCCAGCAGTGAAGGACAGGAGACAGATACGCAGTATTTT.

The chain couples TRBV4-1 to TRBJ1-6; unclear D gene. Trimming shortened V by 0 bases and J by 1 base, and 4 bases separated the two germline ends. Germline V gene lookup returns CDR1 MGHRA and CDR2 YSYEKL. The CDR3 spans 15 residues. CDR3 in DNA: TGCGCCAGCAGCCAAGAGGGGTCCTATAATTCACCCCTCCACTTT. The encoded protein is CASSQEGSYNSPLHF.

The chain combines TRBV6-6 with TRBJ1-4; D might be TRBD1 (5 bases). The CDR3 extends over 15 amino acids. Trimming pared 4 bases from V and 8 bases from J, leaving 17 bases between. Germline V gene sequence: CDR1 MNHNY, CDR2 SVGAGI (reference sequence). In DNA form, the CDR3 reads TGTGCCAGCAGTTCCCAGCGGGGACTAGAAGAAAAACTGTTTTTT. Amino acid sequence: CASSSQRGLEEKLFF.

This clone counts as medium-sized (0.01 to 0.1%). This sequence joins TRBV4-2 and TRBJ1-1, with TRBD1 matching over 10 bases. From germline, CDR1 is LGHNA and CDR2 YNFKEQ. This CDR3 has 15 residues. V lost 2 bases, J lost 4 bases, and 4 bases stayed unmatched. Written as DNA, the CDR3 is TGTGCCAGCAGCCAACCACGGACAGGGGGCACTGAAGCTTTCTTT. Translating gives CASSQPRTGGTEAFF.

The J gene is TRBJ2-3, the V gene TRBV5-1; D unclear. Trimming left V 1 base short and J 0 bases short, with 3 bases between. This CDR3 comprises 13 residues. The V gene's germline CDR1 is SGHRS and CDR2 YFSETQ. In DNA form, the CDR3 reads TGCGCCAGCAGCTTGACTAGCACAGATACGCAGTATTTT. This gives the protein CASSLTSTDTQYF.

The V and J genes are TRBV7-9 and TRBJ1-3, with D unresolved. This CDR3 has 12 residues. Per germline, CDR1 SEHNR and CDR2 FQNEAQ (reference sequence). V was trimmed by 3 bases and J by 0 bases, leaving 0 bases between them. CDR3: CASSFSGNTIYF. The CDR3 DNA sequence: TGTGCCAGCAGCTTCTCTGGAAACACCATATATTTT. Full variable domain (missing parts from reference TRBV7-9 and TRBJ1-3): DTGVSQNPRHKITKRGQNVTFRCDPISEHNRLYWYRQTLGQGPEFLTYFQNEAQLEKSRLLSDRFSAERPKGSFSTLEIQRTEQGDSAMYLCASSFSGNTIYFGEGSWLTVV.

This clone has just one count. DNA for the CDR3: TGCGCCAGCAGCCAAGATGGGGCAGGGTCCTACAATGAGCAGTTCTTC. This gives the protein CASSQDGAGSYNEQFF. The chain has TRBV4-1 and TRBJ2-1; maybe TRBD1 (5 bases). The V end lost 0 bases, the J end lost 1 base, and 10 bases lay between the germline ends. In germline, CDR1 is MGHRA, CDR2 YSYEKL. The CDR3 length is 16 residues.

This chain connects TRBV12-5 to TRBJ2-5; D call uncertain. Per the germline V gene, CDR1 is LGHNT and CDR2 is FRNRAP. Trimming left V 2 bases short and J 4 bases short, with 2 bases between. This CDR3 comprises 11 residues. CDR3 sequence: CASGLRETQYF. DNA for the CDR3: TGTGCTAGTGGTTTGAGAGAGACCCAGTACTTC.

The CDR3 protein is CASTHGRGNTEAFF. The CDR3 DNA reads TGTGCCAGTACCCACGGAAGAGGGAACACTGAAGCTTTCTTT. The rearrangement links TRBV19 to TRBJ1-1, with D hard to call. CDR1 and CDR2 from the germline V gene are LNHDA and SQIVND (reference sequence). The CDR3 consists of 14 residues. V was trimmed by 7 bases and J by 1 base, leaving 13 bases between them. Full variable domain (missing parts from reference TRBV19 and TRBJ1-1): DGGITQSPKYLFRKEGQNVTLSCEQNLNHDAMYWYRQDPGQGLRLIYYSQIVNDFQKGDIAEGYSVSREKKESFPLTVTSAQKNPTAFYLCASTHGRGNTEAFFGQGTRLTVV.

DNA of the CDR3: TGCAGCGTTGTTCTGGGGAACGGCTATGGCTACACCTTC. It specifies CSVVLGNGYGYTF. The V call is TRBV29-1, the J call TRBJ1-2; D not certain. This CDR3 has 13 amino acids. The germline CDR1 and CDR2 sequences are SQVTM and ANQGSEA. Trimming took 4 bases from V and 4 from J, leaving 13 bases between them.

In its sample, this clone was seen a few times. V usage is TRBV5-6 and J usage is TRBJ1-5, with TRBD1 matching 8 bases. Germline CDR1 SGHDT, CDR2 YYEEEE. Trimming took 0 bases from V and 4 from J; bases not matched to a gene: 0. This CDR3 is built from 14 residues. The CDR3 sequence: CASSLGTGNQPQHF. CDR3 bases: TGTGCCAGCAGCTTGGGGACAGGGAATCAGCCCCAGCATTTT.

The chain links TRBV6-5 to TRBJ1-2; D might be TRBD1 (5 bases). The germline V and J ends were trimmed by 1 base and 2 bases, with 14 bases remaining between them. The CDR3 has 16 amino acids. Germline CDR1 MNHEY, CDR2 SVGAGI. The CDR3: CASSYWGGNSNYGYTF. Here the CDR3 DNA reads TGTGCCAGCAGTTACTGGGGGGGGAATTCCAACTATGGCTACACCTTC.

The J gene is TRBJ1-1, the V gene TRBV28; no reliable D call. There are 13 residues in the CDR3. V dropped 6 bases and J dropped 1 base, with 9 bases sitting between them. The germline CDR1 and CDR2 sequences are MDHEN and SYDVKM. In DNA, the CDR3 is TGTGCCAGCAGGAATAAATGGAACACTGAAGCTTTCTTT. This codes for CASRNKWNTEAFF.

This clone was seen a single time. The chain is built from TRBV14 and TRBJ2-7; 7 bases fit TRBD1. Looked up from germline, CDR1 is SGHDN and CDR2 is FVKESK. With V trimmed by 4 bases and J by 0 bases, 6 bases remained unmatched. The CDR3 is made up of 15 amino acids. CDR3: CASSRTDRDSYEQYF. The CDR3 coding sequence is TGTGCCAGCAGCCGAACCGACAGGGACTCCTACGAGCAGTACTTC. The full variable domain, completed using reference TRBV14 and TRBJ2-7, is EAGVTQFPSHSVIEKGQTVTLRCDPISGHDNLYWYRRVMGKEIKFLLHFVKESKQDESGMPNNRFLAERTGGTYSTLKVQPAELEDSGVYFCASSRTDRDSYEQYFGPGTRLTVT.

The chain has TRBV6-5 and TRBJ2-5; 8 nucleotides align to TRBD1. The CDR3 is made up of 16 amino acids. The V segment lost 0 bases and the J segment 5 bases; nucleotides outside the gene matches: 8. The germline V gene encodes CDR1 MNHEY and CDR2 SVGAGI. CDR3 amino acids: CASSYSRAGGMETQYF. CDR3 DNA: TGTGCCAGCAGTTACTCGAGGGCAGGGGGCATGGAGACCCAGTACTTC.

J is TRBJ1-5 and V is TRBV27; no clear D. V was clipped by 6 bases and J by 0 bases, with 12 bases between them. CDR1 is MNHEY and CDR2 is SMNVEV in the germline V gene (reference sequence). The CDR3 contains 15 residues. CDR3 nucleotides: TGTGCCAGCAGCCCCGCGGGGTCTAGCAATCAGCCCCAGCATTTT. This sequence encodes CASSPAGSSNQPQHF.

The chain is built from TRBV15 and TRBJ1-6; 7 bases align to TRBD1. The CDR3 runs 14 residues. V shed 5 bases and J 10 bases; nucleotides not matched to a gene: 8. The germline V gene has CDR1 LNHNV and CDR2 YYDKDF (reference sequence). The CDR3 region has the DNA TGTGCCACCAGCGGTAGACAGGGAGGGTCACCCCTCCACTTT. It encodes CATSGRQGGSPLHF.

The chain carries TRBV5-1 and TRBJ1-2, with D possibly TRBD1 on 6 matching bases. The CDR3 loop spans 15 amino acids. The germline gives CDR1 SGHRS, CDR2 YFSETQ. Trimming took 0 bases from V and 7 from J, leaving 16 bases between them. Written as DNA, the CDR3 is TGCGCCAGCAGCTTGGTTTCAGGGGTCGAAAGTGGCTACACCTTC. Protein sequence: CASSLVSGVESGYTF.

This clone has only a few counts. CDR3 sequence: CASSQEHGLNTEAFF. In DNA form, the CDR3 reads TGCGCCAGCAGCCAAGAACACGGACTGAACACTGAAGCTTTCTTT. The V gene is TRBV4-3, the J gene TRBJ1-1, with D hard to call. CDR3 length equals 15 residues. Germline-derived CDR1 and CDR2 are LGHNA and YSLEER. Trimming shortened V by 0 bases and J by 0 bases, and 8 bases separated the two germline ends.

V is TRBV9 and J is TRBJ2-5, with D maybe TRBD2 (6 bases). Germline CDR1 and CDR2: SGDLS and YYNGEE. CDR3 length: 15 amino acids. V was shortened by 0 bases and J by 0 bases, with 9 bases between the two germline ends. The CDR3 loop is CASSVGTMYQETQYF. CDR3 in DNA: TGTGCCAGCAGCGTAGGGACTATGTACCAAGAGACCCAGTACTTC.